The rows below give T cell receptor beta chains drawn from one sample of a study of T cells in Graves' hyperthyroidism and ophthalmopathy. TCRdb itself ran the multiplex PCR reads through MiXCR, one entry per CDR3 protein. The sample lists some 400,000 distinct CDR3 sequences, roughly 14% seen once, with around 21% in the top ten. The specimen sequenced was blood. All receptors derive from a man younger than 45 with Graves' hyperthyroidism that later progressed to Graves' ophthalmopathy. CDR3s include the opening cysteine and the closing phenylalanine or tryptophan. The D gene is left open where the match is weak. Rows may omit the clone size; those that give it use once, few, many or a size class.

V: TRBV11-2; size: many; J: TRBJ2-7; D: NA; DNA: TGTGCCAGCAGCTCTGATCGGTCCGAGCAGTACTTC; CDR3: CASSSDRSEQYF
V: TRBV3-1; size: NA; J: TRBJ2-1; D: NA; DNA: TGTGCCAGCAGCCAAGGACCAGGGCGCCCCTACAATGAGCAGTTCTTC; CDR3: CASSQGPGRPYNEQFF
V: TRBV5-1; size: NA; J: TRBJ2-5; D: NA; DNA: TGCGCCAGCAGCTTTAAGGAGACCCAGTACTTC; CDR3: CASSFKETQYF
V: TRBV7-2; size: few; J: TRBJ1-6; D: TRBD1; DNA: TGTGCCAGCAGAACGACAGGGGGCATCTCACCCCTCCACTTT; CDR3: CASRTTGGISPLHF
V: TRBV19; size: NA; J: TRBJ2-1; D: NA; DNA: TGTGCCAGTAGTATAAGGACCCACTACAATGAGCAGTTCTTC; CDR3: CASSIRTHYNEQFF
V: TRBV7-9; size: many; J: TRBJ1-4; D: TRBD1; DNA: TGTGCCAGCAGCCACCCGGGACAGGGAAATGAAAAACTGTTTTTT; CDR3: CASSHPGQGNEKLFF
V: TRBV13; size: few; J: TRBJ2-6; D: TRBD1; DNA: TGTGCCAGCAGCTTCAAAGACAGGGTTGGGGCCAACGTCCTGACTTTC; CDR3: CASSFKDRVGANVLTF
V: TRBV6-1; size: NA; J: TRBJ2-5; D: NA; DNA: TGTGCCAGCAGTTATCTGGAGACCCAGTACTTC; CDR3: CASSYLETQYF
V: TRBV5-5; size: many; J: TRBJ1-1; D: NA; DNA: TGTGCCAGCAGCTTTGGCCAGGGGACTGAAGCTTTCTTT; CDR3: CASSFGQGTEAFF
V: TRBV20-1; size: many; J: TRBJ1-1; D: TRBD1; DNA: TGCAGTGCTAGAGGGTTCGTCGTTTCAGGGGGGGAGAACACTGAAGCTTTCTTT; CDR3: CSARGFVVSGGENTEAFF
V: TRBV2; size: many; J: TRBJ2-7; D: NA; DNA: TGTGCCAGCAGTGGGACAGTCCTCTCCTACGAGCAGTACTTC; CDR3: CASSGTVLSYEQYF
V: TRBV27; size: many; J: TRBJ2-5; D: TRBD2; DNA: TGTGCCAGCAGTTTCGATCAAACTAGCGGGGAAGAGACCCAGTACTTC; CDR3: CASSFDQTSGEETQYF
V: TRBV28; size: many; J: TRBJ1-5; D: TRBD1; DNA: TGTGCCAGCAGTTTACAGGGGGCTAGGCAGCCCCAGCATTTT; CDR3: CASSLQGARQPQHF
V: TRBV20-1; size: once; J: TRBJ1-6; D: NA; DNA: TGCAGTGCTAGAGGTGGTGTAGAGTTCCAGAATAATTCACCCCTCCACTTT; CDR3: CSARGGVEFQNNSPLHF
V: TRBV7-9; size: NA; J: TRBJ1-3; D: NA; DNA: TGTGCCAGCAGCTTTTATGGAAACACCATATATTTT; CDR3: CASSFYGNTIYF
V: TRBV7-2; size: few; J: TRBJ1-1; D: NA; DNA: TGTGCCAGCAGCCCCGGGGGGGGCGGGTACACTGAAGCTTTCTTT; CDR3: CASSPGGGGYTEAFF
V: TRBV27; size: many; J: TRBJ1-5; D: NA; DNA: TGTGCCAGCAGTTTATCGATTGAGGTTCAGCCCCAGCATTTT; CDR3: CASSLSIEVQPQHF
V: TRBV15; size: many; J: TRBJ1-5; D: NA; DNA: TGTGCCACCAGCAGAGATACCCAGTATAGCAATCAGCCCCAGCATTTT; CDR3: CATSRDTQYSNQPQHF
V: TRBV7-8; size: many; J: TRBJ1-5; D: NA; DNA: TGTGCCAGCAGCTTAGATTCGGGCGCGGATCAGCCCCAGCATTTT; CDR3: CASSLDSGADQPQHF
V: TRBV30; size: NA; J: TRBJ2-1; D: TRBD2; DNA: TGTGCCTGGGGTGTATCTAGCGGCAATGAGCAGTTCTTC; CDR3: CAWGVSSGNEQFF
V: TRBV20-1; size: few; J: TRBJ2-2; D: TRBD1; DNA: TGCAGTGCACTCGGACAGGGCGGCGGGGAGCTGTTTTTT; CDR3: CSALGQGGGELFF
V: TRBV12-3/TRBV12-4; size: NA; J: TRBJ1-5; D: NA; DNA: TGTGCCAGCAGGGGGGGGGTCCCCAATCAGCCCCAGCATTTT; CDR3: CASRGGVPNQPQHF
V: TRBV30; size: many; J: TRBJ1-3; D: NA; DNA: TGTGCCTGGAGAGGGCAGAGCTCTGGAAACACCATATATTTT; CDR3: CAWRGQSSGNTIYF